Listed here is a single T cell receptor beta chain. Other nucleotide sequences in the sample specify the same CDR3. This entry belongs to a study of shared clonotypes between healthy human individuals. Deep-level settings were used for running the assay. The method was immunoSEQ multiplex PCR; TCRdb's version includes in-frame clones alone and lacks a portion of them. The sample has more than 450,000 clones, less than 85% seen once. The CDR3 totals 13 residues. Deletions cut 3 bases from V and 2 bases from J, with 6 bases between. Germline lookup yields CDR1 SSHAT and CDR2 FNYEAQ (reference sequence). The clonotype comes from a woman in her thirties or forties in good health. Some clones in this sample may be carry-over from other donors' samples. The specimen sequenced was PBMCs. The rearrangement joins TRBV7-7 to TRBJ2-3, with unresolved D. The DNA for the CDR3 is TGTGCCAGCAGCTTGTCGTCCACAGATACGCAGTATTTT. It specifies CASSLSSTDTQYF. The entire variable domain, with the rest obtained from reference TRBV7-7 and TRBJ2-3, is as follows: GAGVSQSPRYKVTKRGQDVTLRCDPISSHATLYWYQQALGQGPEFLTYFNYEAQPDKSGLPSDRFSAERPEGSISTLTIQRTEQRDSAMYRCASSLSSTDTQYFGPGTRLTVL.